Below, one T cell receptor (beta chain) is given with its context. The sample comes from a study of CD8 T cells in Susac syndrome. This CDR3 contains 15 residues. V gave up 2 bases and J gave up 1 base; unmatched junction bases: 0. The germline CDR1 and CDR2 sequences are KGHSH and LQKENI. Roughly 0.45 to 1 ug RNA was reverse transcribed with random hexamers. It was immunoSEQ multiplex PCR that amplified TCR beta CDR3 across 54 Vbeta and 13 Jbeta. One entry per CDR3 protein results from TCRdb running MiXCR on the immunoSEQ multiplex PCR reads. This sample has roughly 180,000 distinct CDR3 sequences, with 80% to 95% found just once. The authors negatively isolated CD8+ and CD4+ T cells and FACS-enriched TEMRA cells.

Source material: CD4+ T cells from PBMCs. This sequence originates from a human donor with multiple sclerosis. The chain links TRBV18 to TRBJ2-3; TRBD2 matches at 10 bases. CDR3 residues: CASSPGLAGTDTQYF. Written as DNA, the CDR3 is TGTGCCAGCTCACCAGGACTAGCGGGCACAGATACGCAGTATTTT.